The TCR beta chain described here comes from a study of naive and memory T cell subsets. The CDR3 extends over 14 amino acids. Deletions cut 3 bases from V and 7 bases from J, with 14 bases between. CDR1 and CDR2 (germline): KGHSH, LQKENI. For blood and skin samples, reverse transcription used TCR alpha and beta constant primers. TCRdb processed the 5' RACE reads anew with MiXCR; each CDR3 protein has one entry. Among over 25,000 distinct CDR3 sequences listed, 20% to 25% were seen once. Whole blood, roughly 2.5 ml, came from adult healthy volunteers. This clonotype was detected ten times or more. This sequence originates from a female donor in good health. The rearrangement joins TRBV18 to TRBJ2-3; weak D call: TRBD1 (6 bases). The CDR3 sequence is CASSPQDSPYTQYF. In DNA, the CDR3 is TGTGCCAGCTCACCCCAGGACAGCCCATATACGCAGTATTTT.